The present TCR beta chain was sequenced within a study of response to subunit inactivated influenza vaccine. Notes on the study in general: Only a handful of new T cells, the authors suggested, are recruited with each seasonal influenza vaccination.

The CDR3 consists of 14 residues. Per the germline V gene, CDR1 is SGHAT and CDR2 is FQNNGV. Comment on this clonotype: Its cognate antigen is unknown. Germline is not matched at one junction end, which may reflect a read error.

TCRdb analysed the RT-PCR reads with MiXCR anew, one entry per CDR3 protein. The sample has a few hundred thousand distinct CDR3 sequences; approximately 15% are singletons. This receptor was obtained from a man in his fifties or sixties who received an inactivated influenza vaccine. The sample in question was PBMCs from blood, obtained 11 to 12 days after vaccination. The chain uses TRBV11-2 and TRBJ2-7; D is possibly TRBD1 or TRBD2 (5 bases each). CDR3 nucleotides: TGTGCCGGCAGCTTCGGGACGGCCTCCTACGAGCAGTACTTC. Its protein product is CAGSFGTASYEQYF.